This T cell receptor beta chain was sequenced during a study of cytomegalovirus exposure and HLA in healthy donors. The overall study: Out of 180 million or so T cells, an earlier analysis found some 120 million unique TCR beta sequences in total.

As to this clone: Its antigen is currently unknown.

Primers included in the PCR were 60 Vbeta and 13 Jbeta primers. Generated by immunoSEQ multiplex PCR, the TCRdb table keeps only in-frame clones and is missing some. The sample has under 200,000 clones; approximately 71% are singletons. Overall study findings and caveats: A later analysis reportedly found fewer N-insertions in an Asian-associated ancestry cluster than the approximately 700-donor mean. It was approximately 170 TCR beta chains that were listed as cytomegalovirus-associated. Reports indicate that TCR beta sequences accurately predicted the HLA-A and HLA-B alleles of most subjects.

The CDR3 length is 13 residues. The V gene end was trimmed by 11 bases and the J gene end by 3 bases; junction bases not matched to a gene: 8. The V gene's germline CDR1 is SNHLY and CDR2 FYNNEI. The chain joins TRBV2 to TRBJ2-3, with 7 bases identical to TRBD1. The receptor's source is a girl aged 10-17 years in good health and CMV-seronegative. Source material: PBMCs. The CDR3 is CASSRQGTDTQYF. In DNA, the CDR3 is TGTGCCTCCTCGCGACAGGGTACAGATACGCAGTATTTT.